This T cell receptor (beta chain) was found in a study of blood T cell repertoires in COVID-19. Overall study context: The analysed material was cDNA or gDNA that came from T cells, B-cell-depleted T cells, or PBMCs.

This clone has just one count. Data came from immunoSEQ multiplex PCR; TCRdb stores just in-frame clones and leaves some out. The table records a few hundred thousand clones, about 89% of them present only once. The germline V gene has CDR1 WSHSY and CDR2 SAAADI. V gave up 4 bases and J gave up 5 bases, with 8 bases separating them. This CDR3 is 12 amino acids long. The sample was peripheral blood. This chain uses TRBV10-2 with TRBJ1-2; tentative D call: TRBD1 (5 bases). This clonotype originated in a man over 45 with acute or convalescent COVID-19. The CDR3 is CASSAQGYGYTF. The DNA for the CDR3 is TGCGCCAGCAGTGCTCAGGGATATGGCTACACCTTC.